The TCR beta chain under discussion was sequenced for a study of tissue T cells after allogeneic stem cell transplantation. This clone was counted a single time. Gene names and germline refer to mouse. The read halts 1 residue ahead of the CDR3 end, with the missing end drawn from the germline J gene. The V gene lost 0 bases and the J gene lost 4 bases, with 10 bases spanning the gap. Germline V gene sequence: CDR1 NSHNY, CDR2 SYGAGN. The CDR3 runs to 14 residues. Sequencing was performed with immunoSEQ multiplex PCR; in TCRdb, only in-frame clones are kept and a portion is missing. The sample lists about 20,000 clones; just under 75% were seen once.

The source of this sequence is a female BALB/c mouse in good health. Mice of this strain are of MHC haplotype H2-d. The V call is TRBV13-1, the J call TRBJ1-1; TRBD1 is a possible D gene (5 bases). Material: spleen. The CDR3 bases that were read are TGTGCCAGCAGTGATGCGGGGGGAGGCACAGAAGTCTTC. As protein: CASSDAGGGTEVF. The whole CDR3 region reads CASSDAGGGTEVFF.